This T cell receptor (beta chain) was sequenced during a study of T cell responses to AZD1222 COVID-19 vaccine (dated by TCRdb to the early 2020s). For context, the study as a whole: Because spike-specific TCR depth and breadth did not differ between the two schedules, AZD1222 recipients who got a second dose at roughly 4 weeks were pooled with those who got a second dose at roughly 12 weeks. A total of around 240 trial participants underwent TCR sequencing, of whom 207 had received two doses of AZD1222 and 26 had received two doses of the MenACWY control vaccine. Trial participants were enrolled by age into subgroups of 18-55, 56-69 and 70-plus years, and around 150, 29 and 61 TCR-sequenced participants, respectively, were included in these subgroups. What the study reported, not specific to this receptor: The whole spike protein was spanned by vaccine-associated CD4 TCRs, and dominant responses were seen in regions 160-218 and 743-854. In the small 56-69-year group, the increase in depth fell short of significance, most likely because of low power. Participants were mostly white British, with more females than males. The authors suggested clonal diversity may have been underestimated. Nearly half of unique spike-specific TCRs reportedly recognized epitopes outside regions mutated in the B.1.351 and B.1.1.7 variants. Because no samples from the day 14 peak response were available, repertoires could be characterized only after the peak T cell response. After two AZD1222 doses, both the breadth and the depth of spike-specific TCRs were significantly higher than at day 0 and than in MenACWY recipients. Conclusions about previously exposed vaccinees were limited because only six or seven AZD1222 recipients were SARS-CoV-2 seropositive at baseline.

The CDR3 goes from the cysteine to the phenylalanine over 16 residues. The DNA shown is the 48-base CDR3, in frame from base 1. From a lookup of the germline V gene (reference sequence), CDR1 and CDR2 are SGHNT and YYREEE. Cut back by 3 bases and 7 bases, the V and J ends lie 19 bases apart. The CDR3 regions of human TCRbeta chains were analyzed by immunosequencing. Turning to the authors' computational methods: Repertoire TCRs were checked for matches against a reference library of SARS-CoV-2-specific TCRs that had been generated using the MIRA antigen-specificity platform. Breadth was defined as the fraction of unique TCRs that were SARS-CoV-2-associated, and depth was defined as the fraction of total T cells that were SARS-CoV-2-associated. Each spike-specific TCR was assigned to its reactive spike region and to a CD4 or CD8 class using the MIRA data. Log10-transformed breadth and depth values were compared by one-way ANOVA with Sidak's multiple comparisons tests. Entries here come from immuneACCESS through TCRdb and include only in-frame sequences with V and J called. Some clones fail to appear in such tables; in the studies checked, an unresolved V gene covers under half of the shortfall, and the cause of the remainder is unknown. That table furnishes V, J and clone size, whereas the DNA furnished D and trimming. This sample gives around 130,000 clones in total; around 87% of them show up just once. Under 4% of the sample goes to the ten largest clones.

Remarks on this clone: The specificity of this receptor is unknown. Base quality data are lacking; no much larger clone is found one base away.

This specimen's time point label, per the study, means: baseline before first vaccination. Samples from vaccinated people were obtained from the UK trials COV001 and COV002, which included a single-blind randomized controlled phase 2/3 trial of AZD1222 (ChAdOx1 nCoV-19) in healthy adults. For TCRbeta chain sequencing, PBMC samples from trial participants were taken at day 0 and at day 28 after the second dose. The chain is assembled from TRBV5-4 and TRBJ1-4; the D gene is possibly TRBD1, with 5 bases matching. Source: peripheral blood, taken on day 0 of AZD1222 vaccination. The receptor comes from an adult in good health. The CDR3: CASSYRTETVSEKLFF. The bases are TGTGCCAGCAGCTACAGGACGGAGACGGTTTCTGAAAAACTGTTTTTT. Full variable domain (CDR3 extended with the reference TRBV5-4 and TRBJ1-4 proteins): ETGVTQSPTHLIKTRGQQVTLRCSSQSGHNTVSWYQQALGQGPQFIFQYYREEENGRGNFPPRFSGLQFPNYSSELNVNALELDDSALYLCASSYRTETVSEKLFFGSGTQLSVL.